This record covers a single T cell receptor beta chain. The sample belongs to a study of blood T cell repertoires in COVID-19. Assay used: immunoSEQ multiplex PCR; TCRdb lists only in-frame clones, some missing. The sample carries 250,000 or so clones, about 80% recorded once. Recruits, aged roughly 18 to 95 years, lived in 25 or so US areas. In Cohort 3, a recovered donor had either two negative PCRs, clearance, or symptom resolution. This receptor was obtained from a man aged 50-59 years who had recovered from COVID-19. Sequenced material: PBMCs or T cells enriched from blood (not recorded which).

The CDR3 DNA is TGCAGCGTTAGTGGGACTACTCTGTATGGCTACACCTTC. This codes for CSVSGTTLYGYTF. The J gene is TRBJ1-2, the V gene TRBV29-1; TRBD1 is a possible D gene (5 bases). The CDR3 contains 13 residues. Looked up from germline, CDR1 is SQVTM and CDR2 is ANQGSEA. V was clipped by 5 bases and J by 5 bases, with 15 bases between them.